A single sample is the source of the 13 T cell receptor beta chains below, sequenced in a study of T cell responses to AZD1222 COVID-19 vaccine. Generated by immunoSEQ multiplex PCR, the TCRdb table keeps only in-frame clones and is missing some. The repertoire has about 150,000 clones, 88% of them found once; the top ten carry under 8%. The material sequenced was peripheral blood, taken after recovery from COVID-19. The source is an adult who had recovered from COVID-19.

This rearrangement joins TRBV7-8 to TRBJ2-7; D is possibly TRBD1 (6 bases). V lost 1 base, J lost 7 bases, and 14 bases lay in between. The germline CDR1 and CDR2 sequences are SGHVS and FQNEAQ. This CDR3 contains 14 residues. The CDR3 region has the DNA TGTGCCAGCAGCTTAGGCAGGGGTGGTCAGGAGCAGTACTTC. Its translation is CASSLGRGGQEQYF.

The rearrangement uses TRBV6-2 or TRBV6-3 and TRBJ1-1; tentative D call: TRBD1 (5 bases). The V and J ends lost 5 bases and 1 base respectively, with 17 bases between them. The CDR3 runs 16 residues. Germline CDR1 is MNHEY and CDR2 is SVGEGT. The DNA of the CDR3 is TGTGCCAGCAGTGGAAACTACAGGAGTCAGAACACTGAAGCTTTCTTT. Amino acids: CASSGNYRSQNTEAFF.

The V and J genes are TRBV7-2 and TRBJ1-5; D perhaps matches TRBD1 (6 bases). CDR1 SGHTA and CDR2 FQGNSA come from the germline V gene. V gave up 1 base and J gave up 5 bases, with 15 bases separating them. The CDR3 length is 16 residues. This CDR3 is CASSLGPMTGHQPQHF. The CDR3 bases are TGTGCCAGCAGCTTAGGGCCGATGACAGGTCATCAGCCCCAGCATTTT.

The chain recombines TRBV29-1 with TRBJ2-2, with 8 bases fitting TRBD2. This CDR3 has 14 residues. J lost 3 bases, V lost 7 bases, and 7 bases had no gene match. Germline V gene lookup returns CDR1 SQVTM and CDR2 ANQGSEA. The chain's CDR3 is CSARGGGHTGELFF. The CDR3 DNA reads as TGCAGCGCCCGGGGGGGAGGACACACCGGGGAGCTGTTTTTT.

This clone was picked up many times. The chain combines TRBV2 with TRBJ1-2, with D hard to call. The CDR3 has 12 residues. With 4 bases removed from V and 3 bases from J, the gap between germline ends came to 6 bases. Germline V lookup: CDR1 SNHLY, CDR2 FYNNEI. In DNA form, the CDR3 reads TGTGCCAGCAGTGCGTTAGACTATGGCTACACCTTC. This codes for CASSALDYGYTF.

The chain carries TRBV24-1 and TRBJ2-7, with TRBD1 identical over 7 bases. The CDR3 is made up of 13 amino acids. CDR1 and CDR2 (germline): KGHDR, SFDVKD. V lost 4 bases, J lost 4 bases, and 3 bases stayed unmatched. CDR3: CATSEGGQYEQYF. CDR3 bases: TGTGCCACCAGTGAAGGGGGACAGTACGAGCAGTACTTC.

The V gene is TRBV29-1, the J gene TRBJ1-2; TRBD1 matches 7 bases. The germline V gene encodes CDR1 SQVTM and CDR2 ANQGSEA. J was trimmed by 4 bases and V by 7 bases; bases with no gene match: 9. CDR3 size: 13 residues. This CDR3 is CSALGQSIYGYTF. DNA of the CDR3: TGCAGCGCTCTGGGACAGAGCATCTATGGCTACACCTTC.

The chain couples TRBV7-3 to TRBJ2-2; no definite D call. The CDR3 covers 13 residues. Trimming took off 1 base at V and 7 bases at J, with 7 bases between the two ends. Germline V gives CDR1 SGHTA, CDR2 FQGTGA. As DNA, the CDR3 is TGTGCCAGCAGCTTAATAGTTGGCGGGGAGCTGTTTTTT. This gives the protein CASSLIVGGELFF.

This clone was counted a few times. The V and J genes are TRBV5-1 and TRBJ1-1, with TRBD1 identical over 7 bases. This CDR3 spans 16 amino acids. The J segment lost 1 base and the V segment lost 5 bases, leaving 11 bases of the junction unmatched. Per the germline V gene, CDR1 is SGHRS and CDR2 is YFSETQ. CDR3 residues: CASSSLVQGRNTEAFF. The CDR3 DNA is TGCGCCAGCAGTTCCCTGGTACAGGGGAGGAACACTGAAGCTTTCTTT.

This clone was recorded only once. This rearrangement joins TRBV29-1 to TRBJ2-7, with D uncertain. V gave up 5 bases and J gave up 1 base, with 9 bases separating them. The CDR3 extends over 12 amino acids. Germline values: CDR1 SQVTM, CDR2 ANQGSEA. For the CDR3, the DNA is TGCAGCGTTAACGATGGGTCCTACGAGCAGTACTTC. Translating it yields CSVNDGSYEQYF.

The chain has TRBV18 and TRBJ1-3; 8 bases agree with TRBD1. This CDR3 spans 16 amino acids. With 6 bases clipped from V and 0 bases from J, the junction kept 7 bases outside the gene matches. Germline CDR1 and CDR2: KGHSH and LQKENI. CDR3: CASSSRTGSSGNTIYF. The CDR3 coding sequence is TGTGCCAGCTCGTCCCGGACAGGGTCCTCTGGAAACACCATATATTTT.

The rearrangement uses TRBV5-6 and TRBJ1-1, with D possibly being TRBD1 (6 bases). CDR3 length: 12 residues. V lost 3 bases to trimming and J lost 8 bases, with 11 bases between them. Germline V gives CDR1 SGHDT, CDR2 YYEEEE. CDR3 nucleotide sequence: TGTGCCAGCAGCTCTGGACAGACCGAAGCTTTCTTT. This sequence encodes CASSSGQTEAFF.

CDR3 in amino acids: CSVQGGLRYGYTF. Here the CDR3 DNA reads TGCAGCGTTCAGGGGGGACTTCGCTATGGCTACACCTTC. The chain carries TRBV29-1 and TRBJ1-2, with 7 nucleotides matching TRBD1. The ends lost 5 bases at V and 4 bases at J; junction bases unmatched: 7. CDR1 and CDR2 (germline): SQVTM, ANQGSEA. The CDR3 totals 13 residues.